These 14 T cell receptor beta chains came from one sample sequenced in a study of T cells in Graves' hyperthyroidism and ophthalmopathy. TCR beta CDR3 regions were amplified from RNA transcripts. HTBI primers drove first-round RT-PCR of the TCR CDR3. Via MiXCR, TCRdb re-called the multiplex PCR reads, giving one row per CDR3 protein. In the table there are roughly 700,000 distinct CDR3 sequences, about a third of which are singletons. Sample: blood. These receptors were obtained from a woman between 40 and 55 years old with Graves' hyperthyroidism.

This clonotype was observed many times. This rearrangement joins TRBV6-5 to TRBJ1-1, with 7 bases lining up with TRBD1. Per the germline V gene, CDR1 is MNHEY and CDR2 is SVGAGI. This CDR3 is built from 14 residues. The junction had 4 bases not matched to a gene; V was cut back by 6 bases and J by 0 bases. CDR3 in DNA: TGTGCCAGCAGCCCCAGGGGGATGAACACTGAAGCTTTCTTT. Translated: CASSPRGMNTEAFF.

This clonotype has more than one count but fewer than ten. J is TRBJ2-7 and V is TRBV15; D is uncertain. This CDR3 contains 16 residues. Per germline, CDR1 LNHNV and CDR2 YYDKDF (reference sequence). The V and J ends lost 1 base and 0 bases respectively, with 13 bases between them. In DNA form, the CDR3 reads TGTGCCACCAGCAGAGGAGGCGGCTCAAGCTCCTACGAGCAGTACTTC. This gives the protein CATSRGGGSSSYEQYF.

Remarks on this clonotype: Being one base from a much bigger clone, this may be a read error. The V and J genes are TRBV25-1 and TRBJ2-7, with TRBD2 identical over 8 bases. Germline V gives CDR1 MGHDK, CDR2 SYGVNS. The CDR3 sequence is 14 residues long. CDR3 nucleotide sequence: TGTGCCAGCAGTGAATATGCGGGAGCGGGGGAGCAGCACTTC. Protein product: CASSEYAGAGEQHF.

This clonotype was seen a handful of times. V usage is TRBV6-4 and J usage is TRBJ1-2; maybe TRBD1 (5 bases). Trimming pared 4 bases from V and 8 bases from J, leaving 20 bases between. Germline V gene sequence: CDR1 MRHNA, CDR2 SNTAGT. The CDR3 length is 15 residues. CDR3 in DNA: TGTGCCAGCAGTGGAAGCATGTCCGGGGCAGGGGGCTACACCTTC. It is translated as CASSGSMSGAGGYTF.

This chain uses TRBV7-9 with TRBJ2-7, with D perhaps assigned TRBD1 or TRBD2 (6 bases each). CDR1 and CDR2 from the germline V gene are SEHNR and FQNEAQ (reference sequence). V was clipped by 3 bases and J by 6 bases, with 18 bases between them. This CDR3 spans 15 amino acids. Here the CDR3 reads CASSFEQGGGTEQYF. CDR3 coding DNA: TGTGCCAGCAGCTTTGAACAGGGAGGAGGTACCGAGCAGTACTTC.

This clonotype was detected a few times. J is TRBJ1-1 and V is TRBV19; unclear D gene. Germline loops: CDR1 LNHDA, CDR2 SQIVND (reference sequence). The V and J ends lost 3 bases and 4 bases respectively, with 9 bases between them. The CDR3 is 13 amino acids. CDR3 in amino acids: CASSILLFTEAFF. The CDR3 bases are TGTGCCAGTAGTATTTTGTTGTTCACTGAAGCTTTCTTT.

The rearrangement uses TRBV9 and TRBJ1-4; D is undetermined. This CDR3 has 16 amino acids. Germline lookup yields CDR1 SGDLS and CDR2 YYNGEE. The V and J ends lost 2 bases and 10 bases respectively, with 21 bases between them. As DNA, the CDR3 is TGTGCCAGCAGCGTTTCGACCGATACAATTGTCGGAAAACTGTTTTTT. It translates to CASSVSTDTIVGKLFF.

CDR3 amino acids: CSARGGQGALNYGYTF. The CDR3 DNA is TGCAGTGCTAGAGGGGGACAGGGGGCCCTGAACTATGGCTACACCTTC. The chain is built from TRBV20-1 and TRBJ1-2, with TRBD1 matching 12 bases. Germline V gene data show CDR1 as DFQATT and CDR2 as SNEGSKA (reference sequence). The CDR3 loop spans 16 amino acids. J was trimmed by 2 bases and V by 1 base; bases with no gene match: 5.

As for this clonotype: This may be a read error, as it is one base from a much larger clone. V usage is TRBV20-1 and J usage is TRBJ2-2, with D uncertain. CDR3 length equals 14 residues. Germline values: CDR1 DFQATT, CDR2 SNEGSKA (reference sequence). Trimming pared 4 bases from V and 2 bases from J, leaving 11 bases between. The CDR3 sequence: CSAMNGENTGELFF. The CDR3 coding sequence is TGCAGTGCTATGAACGGCGAAAACACCGGGGAGCTGTTTTTT.

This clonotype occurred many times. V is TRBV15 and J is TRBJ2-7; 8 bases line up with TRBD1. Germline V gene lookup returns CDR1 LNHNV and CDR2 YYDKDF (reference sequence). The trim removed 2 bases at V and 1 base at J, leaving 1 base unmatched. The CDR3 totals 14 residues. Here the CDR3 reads CATSRRQGSYEQYF. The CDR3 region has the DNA TGTGCCACCAGCAGACGACAGGGGTCCTACGAGCAGTACTTC.

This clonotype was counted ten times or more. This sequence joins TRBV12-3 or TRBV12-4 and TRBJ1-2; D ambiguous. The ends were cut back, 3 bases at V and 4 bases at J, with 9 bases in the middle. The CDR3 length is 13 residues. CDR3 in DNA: TGTGCCAGCAGTTTTGAGAGAATCTATGGCTACACCTTC. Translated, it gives CASSFERIYGYTF.

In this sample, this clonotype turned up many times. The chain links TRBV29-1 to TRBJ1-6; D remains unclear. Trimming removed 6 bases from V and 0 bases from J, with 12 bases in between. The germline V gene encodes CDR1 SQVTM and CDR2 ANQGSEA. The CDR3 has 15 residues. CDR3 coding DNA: TGCAGCGTGAAGTCCGGAGGCTCCTATAATTCACCCCTCCACTTT. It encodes CSVKSGGSYNSPLHF. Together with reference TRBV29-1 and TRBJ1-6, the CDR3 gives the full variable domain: SAVISQKPSRDICQRGTSLTIQCQVDSQVTMMFWYRQQPGQSLTLIATANQGSEATYESGFVIDKFPISRPNLTFSTLTVSNMSPEDSSIYLCSVKSGGSYNSPLHFGNGTRLTVT.

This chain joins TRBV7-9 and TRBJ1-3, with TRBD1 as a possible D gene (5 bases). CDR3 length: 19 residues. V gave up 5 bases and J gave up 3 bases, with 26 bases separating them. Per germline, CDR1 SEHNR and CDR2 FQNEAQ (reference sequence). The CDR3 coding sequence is TGTGCCAGCAGCCCCCAAGCCTCTGGGACCGTGAGATTTGGAAACACCATATATTTT. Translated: CASSPQASGTVRFGNTIYF.

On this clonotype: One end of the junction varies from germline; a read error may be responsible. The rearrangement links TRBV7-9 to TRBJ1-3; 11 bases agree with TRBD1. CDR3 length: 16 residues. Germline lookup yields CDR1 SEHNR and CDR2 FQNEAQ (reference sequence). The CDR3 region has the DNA TGCGCCAGCAGCATCGGGACAGGGGGGTCTCGAAACACCATATATTTT. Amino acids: CASSIGTGGSRNTIYF.